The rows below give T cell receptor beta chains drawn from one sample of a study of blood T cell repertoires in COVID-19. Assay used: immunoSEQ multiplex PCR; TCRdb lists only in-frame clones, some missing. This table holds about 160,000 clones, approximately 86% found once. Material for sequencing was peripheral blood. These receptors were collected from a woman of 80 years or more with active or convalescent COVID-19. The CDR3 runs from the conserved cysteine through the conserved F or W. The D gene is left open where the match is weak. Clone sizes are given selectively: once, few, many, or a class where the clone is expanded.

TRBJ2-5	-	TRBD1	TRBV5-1	TGCGCCAGCAGCTTGAGAACCGGGACAGAGGAGACCCAGTACTTC	CASSLRTGTEETQYF
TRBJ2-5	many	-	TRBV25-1	TGTGCCAGCAGTGACCCCTTGAACGGGGAGACCCAGTACTTC	CASSDPLNGETQYF
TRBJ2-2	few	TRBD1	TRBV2	TGTGCCAGCGGCAAGACAGGGACGAACGGGGAGCTGTTTTTT	CASGKTGTNGELFF
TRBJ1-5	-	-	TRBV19	TGTGCCAGTAGGTTAGCGCATCGAACAGGGATCAATCAGCCCCAGCATTTT	CASRLAHRTGINQPQHF
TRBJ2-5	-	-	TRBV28	TGTGCCAGCAGAGGGACACCCCGAATAGAGACCCAGTACTTC	CASRGTPRIETQYF
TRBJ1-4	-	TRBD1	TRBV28	TGTGCCAGCAGTTGGGGGACAGCGAGGAGGGAAAAACTGTTTTTT	CASSWGTARREKLFF
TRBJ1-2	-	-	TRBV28	TGTGCCAGCAGTTTACCCCCTATGGGGGCGAGGGGCTACACCTTC	CASSLPPMGARGYTF
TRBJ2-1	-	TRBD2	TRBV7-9	TGTGCCAGCAACCCTGTGGGGGGGTACTCCTACAATGAGCAGTTCTTC	CASNPVGGYSYNEQFF
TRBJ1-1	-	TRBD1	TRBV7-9	TGTGCCAGCAGCTACCTATCCGGGACAGGACTTAACACTGAAGCTTTCTTT	CASSYLSGTGLNTEAFF
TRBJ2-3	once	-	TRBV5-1	TGCGCCAGCAAAAGACAGGAGTTTTCTAGCACAGATACGCAGTATTTT	CASKRQEFSSTDTQYF
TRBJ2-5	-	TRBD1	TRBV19	TGTGCCAGTAGTTCACAGGGGAACCAAGAGACCCAGTACTTC	CASSSQGNQETQYF
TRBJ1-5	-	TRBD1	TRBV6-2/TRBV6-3	TGTGCCAGCAGCAGAGACAGGGCGGGCACTCAGCCCCAGCATTTT	CASSRDRAGTQPQHF
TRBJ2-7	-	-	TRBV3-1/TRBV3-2	TGTGCCAGCAGCCAAGAAGGAGGTCTACTGGGCTACGAGCAGTACTTC	CASSQEGGLLGYEQYF
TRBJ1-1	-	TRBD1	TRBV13	TGTGCCAGCAGCACGGGACAGGGGGCGAAGGACACTGAAGCTTTCTTT	CASSTGQGAKDTEAFF
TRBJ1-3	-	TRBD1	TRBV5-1	TGCGCCAGCAGCTCGGGACAGACCCTAGACACCATATATTTT	CASSSGQTLDTIYF
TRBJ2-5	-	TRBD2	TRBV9	TGTGCCAGCAGCCCCTGGGGAGCGGGAGTAACGCCCCAGTACTTC	CASSPWGAGVTPQYF
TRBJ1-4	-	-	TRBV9	TGTGCCAGCAGCCAGAGGATTAATGAAAAACTGTTTTTT	CASSQRINEKLFF
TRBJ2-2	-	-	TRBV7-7	TGTGCCAGCGAGACAGGAACCGGGGAGCTGTTTTTT	CASETGTGELFF
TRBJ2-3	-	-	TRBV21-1	TGTGCCAGCAGCAAACTAGCGGGAGGGAGGACAGATACGCAGTATTTT	CASSKLAGGRTDTQYF
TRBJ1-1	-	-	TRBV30	TGTGCCTGGAGCTTAGGCAGGGTGGGCACTGAAGCTTTCTTT	CAWSLGRVGTEAFF
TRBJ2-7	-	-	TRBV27	TGTGCCAGCAGTTTATCTATCGGTGGGGCAGCCTACGAGCAGTACTTC	CASSLSIGGAAYEQYF
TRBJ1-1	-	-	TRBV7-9	TGTGCCAGCAGCTACAGTAACACTGAAGCTTTCTTT	CASSYSNTEAFF
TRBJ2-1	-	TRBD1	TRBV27	TGTGCCAGCAGACGGACAGGGGGGGGTGAGCAGTTCTTC	CASRRTGGGEQFF
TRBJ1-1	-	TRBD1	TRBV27	TGTGCCAGCAGTCCCACCTGGACAGGGGAGATGAACACTGAAGCTTTCTTT	CASSPTWTGEMNTEAFF
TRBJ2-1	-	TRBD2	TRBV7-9	TGTGCCAGCAGCTTATATAGTCCGGCTAGCGGGCACAATGAGCAGTTCTTC	CASSLYSPASGHNEQFF
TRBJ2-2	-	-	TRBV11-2	TGTGCCAGCAGCTTAGAAAGGGGAACCGGGGAGCTGTTTTTT	CASSLERGTGELFF
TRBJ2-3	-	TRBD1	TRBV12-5	TGTGCTAGTGGTTTAGGGACAGGGGGTTCAGATACGCAGTATTTT	CASGLGTGGSDTQYF
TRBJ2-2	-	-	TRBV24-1	TGTGCCACCAGCAAGGGACGGGGGACCGGGGAGCTGTTTTTT	CATSKGRGTGELFF
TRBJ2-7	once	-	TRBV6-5	TGTGCCAGCAGTTCACACGGGAACCAGGTGAACGAGCAGTACTTC	CASSSHGNQVNEQYF